These T cell receptor beta chains were read from a single sample in a study of monozygotic twins with inflammatory bowel disease. TCRdb re-called the 5' RACE reads and catalogs CDR3 proteins one per entry, DNA excluded. There are just over 300,000 distinct CDR3 sequences in the sample, with 5.6% held by the top ten. The sequenced sample was blood. The receptors originated from a human donor with ulcerative colitis or Crohn's disease, or a healthy co-twin of an affected twin (not recorded which). Each CDR3 is given with its conserved first and last residue.

j_call v_call cdr3_aa
TRBJ2-1 TRBV28 CASSLSTGEQFF
TRBJ2-3 TRBV5-1 CASSDPQSTDTQYF
TRBJ2-3 TRBV2 CASSYTLAGNGDTQYF
TRBJ2-3 TRBV12-3/TRBV12-4 CASSPKITDTQYF
TRBJ1-1 TRBV7-3 CASSSGPINTEAFF
TRBJ2-1 TRBV5-4 CASSGGLSSYNEQFF
TRBJ2-7 TRBV3-1 CASSQGVRVNEQYF
TRBJ1-5 TRBV28 CASSKNNQPQHF
TRBJ2-1 TRBV12-3/TRBV12-4 CASSFDSPRNEQFF
TRBJ1-2 TRBV6-1 CASSEIGSLRGYGYTF
TRBJ1-6 TRBV29-1 CSVLTGYNSPLHF
TRBJ2-3 TRBV4-3 CASSQGPSGSTDTQYF
TRBJ2-1 TRBV28 CASSPDRFRSSYNEQFF
TRBJ2-7 TRBV4-1 CASSPSIGYEQYF
TRBJ1-4 TRBV20-1 CSARRTGSVTLFF
TRBJ2-5 TRBV6-5 CASSYGGRGQETQYF
TRBJ2-2 TRBV7-3 CASSRGPRTGELFF
TRBJ1-5 TRBV28 CASRQTGALNQPQHF
TRBJ2-7 TRBV5-1 CASSLEKTSGRAYEQYF
TRBJ2-7 TRBV12-3/TRBV12-4 CASRSTGTGGVEQYF
TRBJ1-2 TRBV12-3/TRBV12-4 CASSFAGTVVFGYTF
TRBJ1-4 TRBV30 CAWSRQTNEKLFF
TRBJ1-5 TRBV20-1 CSAGPPRGDNQPQHF
TRBJ2-3 TRBV24-1 CATSDLPRRTSGPSTDTQYF
TRBJ2-1 TRBV6-5 CASSWGRTGGPYNEQFF
TRBJ2-3 TRBV28 CASSLLGSSGKNTQYF
TRBJ1-3 TRBV12-3/TRBV12-4 CASNAVGPSSGNTIYF
TRBJ1-5 TRBV10-3 CAISEPRQESNQPQHF
TRBJ1-3 TRBV20-1 CSARAPSSGNTIYF
TRBJ2-3 TRBV9 CASSVRDYRTDTQYF
TRBJ1-3 TRBV7-8 CASSLGSPDRNTIYF
TRBJ2-5 TRBV5-1 CASSLEQGQETQYF
TRBJ2-2 TRBV7-2 CASSLQGALPGELFF
TRBJ1-5 TRBV25-1 CASTPRGRGVSNQPQHF
TRBJ1-2 TRBV6-2/TRBV6-3 CATFWAGKNYGYTF
TRBJ2-1 TRBV6-2/TRBV6-3 CASTQTYNEQFF
TRBJ2-7 TRBV9 CASTLGEGQYYEQYF
TRBJ2-4 TRBV20-1 CSADTGGKLNIQYF
TRBJ2-7 TRBV5-1 CASRNTGVVEQYF